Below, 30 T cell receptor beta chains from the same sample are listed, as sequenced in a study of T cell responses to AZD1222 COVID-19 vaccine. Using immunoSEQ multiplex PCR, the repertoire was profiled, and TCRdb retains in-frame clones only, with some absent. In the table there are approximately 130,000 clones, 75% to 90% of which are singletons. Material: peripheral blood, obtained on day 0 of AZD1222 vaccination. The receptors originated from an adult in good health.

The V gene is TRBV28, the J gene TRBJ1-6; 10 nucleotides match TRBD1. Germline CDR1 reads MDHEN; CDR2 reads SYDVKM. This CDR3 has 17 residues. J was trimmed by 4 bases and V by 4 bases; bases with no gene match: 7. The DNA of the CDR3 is TGTGCCAGCAGTTCCCCCCGGGACAGGGGTTATAATTCACCCCTCCACTTT. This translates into CASSSPRDRGYNSPLHF.

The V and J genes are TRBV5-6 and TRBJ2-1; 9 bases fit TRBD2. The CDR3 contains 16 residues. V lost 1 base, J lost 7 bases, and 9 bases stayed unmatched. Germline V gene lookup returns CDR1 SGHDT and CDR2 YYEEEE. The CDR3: CASSLLSGGFTNEQFF. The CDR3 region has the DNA TGTGCCAGCAGCTTGCTTAGCGGGGGATTTACGAATGAGCAGTTCTTC. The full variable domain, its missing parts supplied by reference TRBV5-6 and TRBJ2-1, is DAGVTQSPTHLIKTRGQQVTLRCSPKSGHDTVSWYQQALGQGPQFIFQYYEEEERQRGNFPDRFSGHQFPNYSSELNVNALLLGDSALYLCASSLLSGGFTNEQFFGPGTRLTVL.

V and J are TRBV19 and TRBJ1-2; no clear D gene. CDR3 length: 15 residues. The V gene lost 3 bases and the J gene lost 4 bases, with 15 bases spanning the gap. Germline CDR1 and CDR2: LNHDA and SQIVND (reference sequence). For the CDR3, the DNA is TGTGCCAGTAGTATTTCTCTAACTGAGGTCTATGGCTACACCTTC. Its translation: CASSISLTEVYGYTF.

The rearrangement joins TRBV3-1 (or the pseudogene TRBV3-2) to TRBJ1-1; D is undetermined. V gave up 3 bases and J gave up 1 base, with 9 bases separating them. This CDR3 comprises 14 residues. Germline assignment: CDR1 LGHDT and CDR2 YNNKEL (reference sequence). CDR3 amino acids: CASSQASANTEAFF. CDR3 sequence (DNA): TGTGCCAGCAGCCAGGCTTCGGCGAACACTGAAGCTTTCTTT.

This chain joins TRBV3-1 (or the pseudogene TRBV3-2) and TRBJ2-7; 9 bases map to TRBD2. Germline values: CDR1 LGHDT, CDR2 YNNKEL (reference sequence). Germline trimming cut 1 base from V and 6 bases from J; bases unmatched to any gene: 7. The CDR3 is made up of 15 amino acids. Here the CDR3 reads CASSQGSQREVEQYF. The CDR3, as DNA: TGTGCCAGCAGCCAAGGTTCCCAGCGGGAGGTCGAGCAGTACTTC.

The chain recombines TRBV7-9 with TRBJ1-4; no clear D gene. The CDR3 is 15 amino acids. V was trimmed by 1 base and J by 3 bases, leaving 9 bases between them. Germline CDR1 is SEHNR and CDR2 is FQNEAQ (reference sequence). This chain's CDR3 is CASSLDGTANEKLFF. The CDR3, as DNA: TGTGCCAGCAGCTTAGACGGCACCGCTAATGAAAAACTGTTTTTT.

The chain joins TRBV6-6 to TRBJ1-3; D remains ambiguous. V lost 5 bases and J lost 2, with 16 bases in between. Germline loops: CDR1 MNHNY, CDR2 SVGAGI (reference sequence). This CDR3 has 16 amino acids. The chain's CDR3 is CASSSPRSFAGNTIYF. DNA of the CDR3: TGTGCCAGCAGTAGCCCCCGCTCATTCGCTGGAAACACCATATATTTT.

The CDR3: CASSLSGGWNTEAFF. As DNA, the CDR3 is TGTGCCAGCAGTCTCTCAGGGGGCTGGAACACTGAAGCTTTCTTT. The rearrangement uses TRBV27 and TRBJ1-1, with 8 bases matching TRBD1. V lost 5 bases to trimming and J lost 1 base; unmatched junction nucleotides: 6. Germline values: CDR1 MNHEY, CDR2 SMNVEV (reference sequence). The CDR3 extends over 15 amino acids.

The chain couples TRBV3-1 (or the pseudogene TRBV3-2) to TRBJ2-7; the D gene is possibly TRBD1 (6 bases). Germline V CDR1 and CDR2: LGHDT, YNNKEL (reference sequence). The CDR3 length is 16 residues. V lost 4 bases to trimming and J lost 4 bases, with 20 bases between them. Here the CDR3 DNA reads TGTGCCAGCAGCCGGTCGCGTACAGGGTCGGGATACGAGCAGTACTTC. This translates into CASSRSRTGSGYEQYF.

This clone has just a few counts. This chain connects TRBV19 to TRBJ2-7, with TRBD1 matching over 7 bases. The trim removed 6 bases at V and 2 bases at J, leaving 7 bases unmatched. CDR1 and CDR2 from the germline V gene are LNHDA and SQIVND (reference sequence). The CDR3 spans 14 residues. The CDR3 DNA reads TGTGCCAGTAGCACGACAGGGTCGGCCTACGAGCAGTACTTC. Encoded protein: CASSTTGSAYEQYF.

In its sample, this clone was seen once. This CDR3 reads CASRYLSGNTIYF. The CDR3 DNA sequence: TGTGCCAGCAGGTACCTCTCTGGAAACACCATATATTTT. This rearrangement joins TRBV13 to TRBJ1-3; D ambiguous. The length of the CDR3 is 13 residues. Germline assignment: CDR1 PRHDT and CDR2 FYEKMQ (reference sequence). V was trimmed by 6 bases and J by 0 bases, leaving 6 bases between them.

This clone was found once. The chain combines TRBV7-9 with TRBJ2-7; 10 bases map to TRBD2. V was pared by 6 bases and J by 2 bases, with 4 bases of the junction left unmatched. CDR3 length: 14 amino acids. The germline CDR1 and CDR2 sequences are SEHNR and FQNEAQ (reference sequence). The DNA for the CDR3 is TGTGCCAGCAGTTCCAGCGGGAGGGCCTACGAGCAGTACTTC. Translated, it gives CASSSSGRAYEQYF.

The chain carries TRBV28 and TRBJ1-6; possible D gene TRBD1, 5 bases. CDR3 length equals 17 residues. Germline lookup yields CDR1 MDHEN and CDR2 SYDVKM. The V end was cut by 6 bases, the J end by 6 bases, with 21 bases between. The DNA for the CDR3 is TGTGCCAGCAGCCTATTATCGGGGGGGACTATTAATTCACCCCTCCACTTT. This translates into CASSLLSGGTINSPLHF.

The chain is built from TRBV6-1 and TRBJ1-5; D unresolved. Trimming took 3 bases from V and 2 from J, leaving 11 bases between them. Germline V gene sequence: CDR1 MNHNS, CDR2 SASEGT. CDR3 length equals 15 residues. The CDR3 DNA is TGTGCCAGCAGTGACCCCCCGGGCGGCAATCAGCCCCAGCATTTT. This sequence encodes CASSDPPGGNQPQHF.

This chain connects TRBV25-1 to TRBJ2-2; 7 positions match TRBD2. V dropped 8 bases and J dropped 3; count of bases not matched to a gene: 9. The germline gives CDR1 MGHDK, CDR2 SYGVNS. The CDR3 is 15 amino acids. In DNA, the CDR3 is TGTGCCAGCTGTGGGGGGGGAGGTCACACCGGGGAGCTGTTTTTT. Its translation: CASCGGGGHTGELFF.

CDR3 nucleotides: TGTGCCAGCAGCCAAGGGATAAACTACGAGCAGTACTTC. Translated: CASSQGINYEQYF. The V call is TRBV14, the J call TRBJ2-7; D remains ambiguous. Germline V lookup: CDR1 SGHDN, CDR2 FVKESK. The CDR3 loop spans 13 amino acids. Trimming left V 1 base short and J 3 bases short, with 7 bases between. Full variable domain (missing parts from reference TRBV14 and TRBJ2-7): EAGVTQFPSHSVIEKGQTVTLRCDPISGHDNLYWYRRVMGKEIKFLLHFVKESKQDESGMPNNRFLAERTGGTYSTLKVQPAELEDSGVYFCASSQGINYEQYFGPGTRLTVT.

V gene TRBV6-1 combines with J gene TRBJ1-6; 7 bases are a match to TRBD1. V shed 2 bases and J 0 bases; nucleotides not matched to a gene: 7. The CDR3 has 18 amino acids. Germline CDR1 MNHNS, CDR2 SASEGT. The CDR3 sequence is CASSERGQMSSYNSPLHF. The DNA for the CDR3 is TGTGCCAGCAGTGAAAGGGGACAGATGAGCTCCTATAATTCACCCCTCCACTTT.

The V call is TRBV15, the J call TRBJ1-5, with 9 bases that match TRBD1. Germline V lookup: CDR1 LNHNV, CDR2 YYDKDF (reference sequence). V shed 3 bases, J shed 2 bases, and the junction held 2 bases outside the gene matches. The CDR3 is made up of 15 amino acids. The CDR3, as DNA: TGTGCCACCAGCAGTAGGACAGGGGGCAATCAGCCCCAGCATTTT. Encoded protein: CATSSRTGGNQPQHF.

The CDR3, as DNA: TGTGCCAGCAGTGAGGACAGATTTAACTATGGCTACACCTTC. It encodes CASSEDRFNYGYTF. The chain combines TRBV2 with TRBJ1-2, with D possibly matching TRBD1 (6 bases). Germline CDR1 reads SNHLY; CDR2 reads FYNNEI. The length of the CDR3 is 14 residues. V was shortened by 3 bases and J by 1 base, with 9 bases between the two germline ends.

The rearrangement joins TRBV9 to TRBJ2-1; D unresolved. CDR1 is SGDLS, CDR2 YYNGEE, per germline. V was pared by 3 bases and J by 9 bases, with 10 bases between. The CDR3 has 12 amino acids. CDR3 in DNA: TGTGCCAGCAGCGCGGCGTACGGTGAGCAGTTCTTC. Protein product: CASSAAYGEQFF.

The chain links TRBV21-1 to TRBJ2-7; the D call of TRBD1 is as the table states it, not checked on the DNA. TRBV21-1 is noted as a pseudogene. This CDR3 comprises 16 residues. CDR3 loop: CASSTTGDQILYEQYF. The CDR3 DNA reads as TGTGCCAGCAGCACGACAGGGGACCAGATTCTCTACGAGCAGTACTTC.

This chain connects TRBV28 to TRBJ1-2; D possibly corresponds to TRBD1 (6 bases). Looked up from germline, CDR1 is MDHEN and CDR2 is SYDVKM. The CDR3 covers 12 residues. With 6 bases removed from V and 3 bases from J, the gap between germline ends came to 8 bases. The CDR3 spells CASSEGDYGYTF. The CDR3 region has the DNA TGTGCCAGCAGCGAGGGGGACTATGGCTACACCTTC.

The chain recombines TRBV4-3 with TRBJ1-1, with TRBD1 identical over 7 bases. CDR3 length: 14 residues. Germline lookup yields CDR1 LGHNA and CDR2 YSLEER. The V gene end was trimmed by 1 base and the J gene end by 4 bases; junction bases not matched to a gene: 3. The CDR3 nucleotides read TGCGCCAGCAGCCAAGCGGGACAGATCACTGAAGCTTTCTTT. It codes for CASSQAGQITEAFF.

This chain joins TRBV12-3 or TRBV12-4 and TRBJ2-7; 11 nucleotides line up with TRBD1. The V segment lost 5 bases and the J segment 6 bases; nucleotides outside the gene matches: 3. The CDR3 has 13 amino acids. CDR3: CASSAGTGGEQYF. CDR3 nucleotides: TGTGCCAGCAGTGCCGGGACAGGGGGCGAGCAGTACTTC.

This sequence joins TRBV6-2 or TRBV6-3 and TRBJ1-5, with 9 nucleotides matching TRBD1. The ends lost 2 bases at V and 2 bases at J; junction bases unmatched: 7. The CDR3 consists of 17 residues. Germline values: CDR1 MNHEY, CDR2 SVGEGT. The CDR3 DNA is TGTGCCAGCAGTTACCCTACAGGGGGCGGAGGCAATCAGCCCCAGCATTTT. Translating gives CASSYPTGGGGNQPQHF.

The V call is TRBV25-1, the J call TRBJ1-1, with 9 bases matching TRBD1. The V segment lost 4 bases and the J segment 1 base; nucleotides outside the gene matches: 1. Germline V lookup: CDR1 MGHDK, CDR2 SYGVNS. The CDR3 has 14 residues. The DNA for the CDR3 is TGTGCCAGCAGTGCGGGACAGGGGAACACTGAAGCTTTCTTT. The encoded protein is CASSAGQGNTEAFF.

This CDR3 is CASNPQPGLPETQYF. CDR3 in DNA: TGTGCCAGCAATCCCCAACCGGGACTTCCCGAGACCCAGTACTTC. J is TRBJ2-5 and V is TRBV7-2; TRBD2 might be the D (6 bases). The CDR3 is made up of 15 amino acids. Germline CDR1 is SGHTA and CDR2 is FQGNSA. Trimming took off 7 bases at V and 5 bases at J, with 20 bases between the two ends.

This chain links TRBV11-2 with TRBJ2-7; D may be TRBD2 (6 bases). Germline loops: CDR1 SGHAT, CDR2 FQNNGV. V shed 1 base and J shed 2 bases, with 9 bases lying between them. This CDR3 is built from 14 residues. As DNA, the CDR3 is TGTGCCAGCAGCTTAGGGGACTCCACCTACGAGCAGTACTTC. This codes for CASSLGDSTYEQYF.

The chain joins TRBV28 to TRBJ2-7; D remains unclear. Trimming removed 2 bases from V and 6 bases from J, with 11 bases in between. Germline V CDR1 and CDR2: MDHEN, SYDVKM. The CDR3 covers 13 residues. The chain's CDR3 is CASSLGSLTEQYF. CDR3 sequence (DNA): TGTGCCAGCAGTTTAGGGTCACTCACCGAGCAGTACTTC.

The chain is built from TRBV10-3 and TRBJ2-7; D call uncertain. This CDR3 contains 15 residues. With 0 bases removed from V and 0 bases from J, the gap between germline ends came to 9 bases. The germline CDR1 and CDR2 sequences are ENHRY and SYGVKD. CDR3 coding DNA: TGTGCCATCAGTGAGTCTTATGGGGACTCCTACGAGCAGTACTTC. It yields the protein CAISESYGDSYEQYF.